This entry concerns a single T cell receptor (beta chain). Its antigen is not identified. The data were produced by immunoSEQ multiplex PCR, yet TCRdb's version contains in-frame clones alone and is incomplete. The data contain 150,000 to 200,000 clones, approximately 91% of them singletons. These data originate in a study of T cell responses to AZD1222 COVID-19 vaccine. This CDR3 spans 15 amino acids. Looked up from germline, CDR1 is SGHVS and CDR2 is FNYEAQ. V was pared by 4 bases and J by 6 bases, with 6 bases of the junction left unmatched. Points from the study as a whole: Repertoire samples came only from after the peak T cell response. Baseline testing showed seropositivity in only a handful of AZD1222 recipients.

This sample comprised peripheral blood, obtained on day 0 of AZD1222 vaccination. The source of this sequence is an adult in good health. The genes are TRBV7-6 and TRBJ2-1, with 10 positions matching TRBD1. This CDR3 reads CASSSGQGGINEQFF. The CDR3 DNA sequence: TGTGCCAGCAGCTCAGGACAGGGGGGGATCAATGAGCAGTTCTTC.